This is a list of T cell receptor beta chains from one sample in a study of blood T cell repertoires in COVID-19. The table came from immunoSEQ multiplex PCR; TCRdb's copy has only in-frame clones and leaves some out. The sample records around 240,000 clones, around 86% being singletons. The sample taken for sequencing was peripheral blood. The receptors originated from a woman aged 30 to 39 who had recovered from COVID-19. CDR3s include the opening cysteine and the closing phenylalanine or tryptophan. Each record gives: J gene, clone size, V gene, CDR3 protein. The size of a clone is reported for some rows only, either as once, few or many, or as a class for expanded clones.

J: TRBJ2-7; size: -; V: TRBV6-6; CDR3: CASSRPGNYEQYF
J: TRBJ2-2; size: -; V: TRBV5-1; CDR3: CASSLNFKGDVANTGELFF
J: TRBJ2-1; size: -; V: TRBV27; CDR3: CASSRRLVVGNEQFF
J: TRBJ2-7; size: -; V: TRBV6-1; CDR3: CASSRGSGLEQYF
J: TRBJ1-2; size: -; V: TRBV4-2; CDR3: CASSLRVINNYGYTF
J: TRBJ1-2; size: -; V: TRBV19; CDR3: CASKRGGYYGYTF
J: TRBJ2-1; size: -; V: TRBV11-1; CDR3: CASSLAKLAGGLGEQFF
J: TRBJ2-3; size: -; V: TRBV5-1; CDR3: CASSLAVPTDTQYF
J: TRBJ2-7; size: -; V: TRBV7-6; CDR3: CASSIGQGTSYEQYF
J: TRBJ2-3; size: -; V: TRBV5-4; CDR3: CASSLRRTATDTQYF
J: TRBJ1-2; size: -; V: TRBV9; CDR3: CASSSVPGTFYGYTF
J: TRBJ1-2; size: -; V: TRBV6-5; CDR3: CASSPRAALEGYTF
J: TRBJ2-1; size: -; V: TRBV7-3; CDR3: CASSLGQGVTYNEQFF
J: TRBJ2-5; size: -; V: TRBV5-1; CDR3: CASSRAGTSEETQYF
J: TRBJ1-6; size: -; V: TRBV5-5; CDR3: CASSSAGHRSYNSPLHF
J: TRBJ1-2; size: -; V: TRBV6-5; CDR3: CASSYSPGPYGYTF
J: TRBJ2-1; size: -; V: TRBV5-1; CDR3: CASTPSLAGGLYNEQFF
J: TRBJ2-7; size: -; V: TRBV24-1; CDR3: CATSDSGQGFYEQYF
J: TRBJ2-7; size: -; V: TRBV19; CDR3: CASSIPGGFYEQYF
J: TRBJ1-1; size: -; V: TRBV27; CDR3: CASSFRDRGTIREAFF
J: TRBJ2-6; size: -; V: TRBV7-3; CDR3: CASSLLGQGSSSGANVLTF
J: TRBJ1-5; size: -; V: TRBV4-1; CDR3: CASSLIQGVRQPQHF
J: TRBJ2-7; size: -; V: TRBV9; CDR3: CASSGAGGSRQYEQYF
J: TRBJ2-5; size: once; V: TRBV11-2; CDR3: CASSLSLFLETQYF
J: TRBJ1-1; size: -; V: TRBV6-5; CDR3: CASTVDRPDTEAFF
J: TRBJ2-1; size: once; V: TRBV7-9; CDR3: CASSLGSGGPQFF
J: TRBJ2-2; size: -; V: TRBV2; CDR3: CASSRTGAGAGELFF
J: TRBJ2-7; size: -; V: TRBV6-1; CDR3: CASSEGGTGIYEQYF
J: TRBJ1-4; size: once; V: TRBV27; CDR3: CASSPGGLREKLFF
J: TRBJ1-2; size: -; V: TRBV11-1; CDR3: CASSLEDSTYGYTF
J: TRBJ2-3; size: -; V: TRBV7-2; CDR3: CASSLGGGGPTDTQYF
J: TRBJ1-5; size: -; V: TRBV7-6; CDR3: CASSLSGEGPQHF
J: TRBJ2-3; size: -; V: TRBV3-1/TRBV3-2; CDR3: CASSPRTGGTDTQYF
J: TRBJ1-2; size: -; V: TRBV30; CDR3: CAWTGETLGYTF
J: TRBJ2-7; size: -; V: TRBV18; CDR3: CASSPQRDRASYEQYF
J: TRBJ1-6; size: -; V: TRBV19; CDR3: CASSIGVNSPLHF
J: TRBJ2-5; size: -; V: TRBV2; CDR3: CASSILETQYF
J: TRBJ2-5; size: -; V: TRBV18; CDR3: CASSPPERAGVIGETQYF
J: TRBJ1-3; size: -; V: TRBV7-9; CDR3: CASSFLIGNTIYF
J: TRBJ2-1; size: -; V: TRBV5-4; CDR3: CASSLSGEQFF
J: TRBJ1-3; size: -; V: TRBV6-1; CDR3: CASSERYRGAGNTIYF
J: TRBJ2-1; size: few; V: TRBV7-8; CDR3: CASSSGTSGNEQFF
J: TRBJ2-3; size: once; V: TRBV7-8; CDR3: CASSFPLRTGGSNTDTQYF
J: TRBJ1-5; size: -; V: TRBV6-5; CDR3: CASSYNRDTRNQPQHF
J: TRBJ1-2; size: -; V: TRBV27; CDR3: CASSPTGGTRGYTF
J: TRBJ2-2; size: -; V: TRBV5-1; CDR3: CASSSRSLSGELFF
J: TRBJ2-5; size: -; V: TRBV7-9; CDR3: CASSFSPGETQYF
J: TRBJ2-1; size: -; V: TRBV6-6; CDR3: CASWRENNYNEQFF
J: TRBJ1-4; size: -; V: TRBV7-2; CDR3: CASSKQGEKLFF
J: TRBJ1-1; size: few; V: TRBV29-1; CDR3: CSVEDRVSTEAFF
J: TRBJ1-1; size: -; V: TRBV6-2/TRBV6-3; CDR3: CASTPERGGRAFF
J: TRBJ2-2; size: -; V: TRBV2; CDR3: CASSEEGAKAGELFF
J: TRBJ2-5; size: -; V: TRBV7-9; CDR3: CASSWTAQETQYF